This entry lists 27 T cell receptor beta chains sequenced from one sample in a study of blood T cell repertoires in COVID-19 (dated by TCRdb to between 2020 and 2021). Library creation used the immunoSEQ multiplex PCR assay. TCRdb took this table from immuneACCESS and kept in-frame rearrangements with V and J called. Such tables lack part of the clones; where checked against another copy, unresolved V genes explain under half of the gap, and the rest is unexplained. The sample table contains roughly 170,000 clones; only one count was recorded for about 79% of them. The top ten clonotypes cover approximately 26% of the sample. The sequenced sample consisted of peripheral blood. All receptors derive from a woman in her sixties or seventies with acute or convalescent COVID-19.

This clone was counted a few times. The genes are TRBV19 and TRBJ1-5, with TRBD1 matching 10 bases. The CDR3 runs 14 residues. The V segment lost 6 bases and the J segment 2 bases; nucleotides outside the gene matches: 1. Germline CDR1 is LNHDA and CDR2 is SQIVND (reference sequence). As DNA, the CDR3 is TGTGCCAGTAGCGGGACAGGGGGCAATCAGCCCCAGCATTTT. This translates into CASSGTGGNQPQHF.

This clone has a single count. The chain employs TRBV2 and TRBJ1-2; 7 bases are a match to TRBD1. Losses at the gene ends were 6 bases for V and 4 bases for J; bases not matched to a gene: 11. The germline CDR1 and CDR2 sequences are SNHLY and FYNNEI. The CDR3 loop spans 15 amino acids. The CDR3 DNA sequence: TGTGCCAGCAGCGAATTGGGACAGAATATCTATGGCTACACCTTC. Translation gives CASSELGQNIYGYTF.

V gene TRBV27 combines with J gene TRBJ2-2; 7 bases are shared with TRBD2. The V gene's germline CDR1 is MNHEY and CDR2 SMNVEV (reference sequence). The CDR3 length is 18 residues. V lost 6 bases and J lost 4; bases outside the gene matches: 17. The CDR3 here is CASSLLAHSGRGTGELFF. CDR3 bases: TGTGCCAGCAGCCTACTAGCGCATTCGGGACGCGGCACCGGGGAGCTGTTTTTT.

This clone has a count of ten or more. The CDR3 DNA reads TGTGCCAGTTATTCATCGGGACAGAGCTCTGGAAACACCATATATTTT. Amino acids: CASYSSGQSSGNTIYF. The gene calls are TRBV19 and TRBJ1-3; 7 bases line up with TRBD1. The J segment lost 0 bases and the V segment lost 8 bases, leaving 10 bases of the junction unmatched. The germline gives CDR1 LNHDA, CDR2 SQIVND (reference sequence). There are 16 residues in the CDR3.

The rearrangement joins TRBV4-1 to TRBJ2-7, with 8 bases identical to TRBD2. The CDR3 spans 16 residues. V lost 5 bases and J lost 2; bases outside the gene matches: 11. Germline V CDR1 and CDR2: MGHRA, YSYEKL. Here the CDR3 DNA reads TGCGCCAGCAGCTCCCGGACTAGCCTGGGCACCTACGAGCAGTACTTC. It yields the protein CASSSRTSLGTYEQYF.

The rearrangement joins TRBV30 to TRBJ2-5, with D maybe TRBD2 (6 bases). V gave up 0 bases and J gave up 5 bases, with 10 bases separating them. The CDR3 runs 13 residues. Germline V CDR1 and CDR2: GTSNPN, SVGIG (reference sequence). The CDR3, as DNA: TGTGCCTGGAGTGTAGCCGGGAGTGAGACCCAGTACTTC. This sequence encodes CAWSVAGSETQYF.

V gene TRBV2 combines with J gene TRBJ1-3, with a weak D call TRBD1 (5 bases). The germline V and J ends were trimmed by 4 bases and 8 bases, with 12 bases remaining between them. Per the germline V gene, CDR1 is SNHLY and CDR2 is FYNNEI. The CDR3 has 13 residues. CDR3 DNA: TGTGCCAGCAGTGTCTATAGGGGTGACACCATATATTTT. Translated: CASSVYRGDTIYF. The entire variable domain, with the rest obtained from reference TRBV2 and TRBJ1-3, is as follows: EPEVTQTPSHQVTQMGQEVILRCVPISNHLYFYWYRQILGQKVEFLVSFYNNEISEKSEIFDDQFSVERPDGSNFTLKIRSTKLEDSAMYFCASSVYRGDTIYFGEGSWLTVV.

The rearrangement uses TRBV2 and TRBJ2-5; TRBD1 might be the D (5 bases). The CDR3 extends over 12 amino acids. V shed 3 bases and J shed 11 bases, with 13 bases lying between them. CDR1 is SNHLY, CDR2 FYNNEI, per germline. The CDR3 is CASSEGPRDQYF. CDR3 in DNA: TGTGCCAGCAGTGAGGGGCCCAGGGATCAGTACTTC. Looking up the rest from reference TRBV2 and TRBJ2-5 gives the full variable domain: EPEVTQTPSHQVTQMGQEVILRCVPISNHLYFYWYRQILGQKVEFLVSFYNNEISEKSEIFDDQFSVERPDGSNFTLKIRSTKLEDSAMYFCASSEGPRDQYFGPGTRLLVL.

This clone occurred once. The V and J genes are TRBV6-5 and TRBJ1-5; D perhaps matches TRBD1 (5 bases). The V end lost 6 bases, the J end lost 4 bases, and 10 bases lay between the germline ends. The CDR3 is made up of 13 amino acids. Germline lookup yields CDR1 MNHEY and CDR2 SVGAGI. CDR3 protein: CASRTGGNQPQHF. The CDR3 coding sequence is TGTGCCAGCAGGACGGGGGGGAATCAGCCCCAGCATTTT.

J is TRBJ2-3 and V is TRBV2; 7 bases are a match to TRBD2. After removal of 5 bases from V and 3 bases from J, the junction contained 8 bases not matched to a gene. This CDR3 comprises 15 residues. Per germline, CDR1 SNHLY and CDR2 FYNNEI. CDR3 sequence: CASSPEAGLTDTQYF. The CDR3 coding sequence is TGTGCCAGCAGTCCAGAAGCGGGATTGACAGATACGCAGTATTTT.

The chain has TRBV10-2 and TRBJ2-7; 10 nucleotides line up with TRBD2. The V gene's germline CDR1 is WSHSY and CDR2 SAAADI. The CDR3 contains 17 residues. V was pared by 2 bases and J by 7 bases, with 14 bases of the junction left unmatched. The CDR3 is CASSEVSGLAGVREQYF. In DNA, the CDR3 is TGCGCCAGCAGTGAGGTTTCTGGGCTAGCGGGAGTTAGGGAGCAGTACTTC.

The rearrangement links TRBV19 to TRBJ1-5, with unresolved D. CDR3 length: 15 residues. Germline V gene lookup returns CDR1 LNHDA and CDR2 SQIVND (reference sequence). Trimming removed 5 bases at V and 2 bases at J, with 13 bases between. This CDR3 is CASSSGVSGNQPQHF. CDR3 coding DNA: TGTGCCAGTAGTTCCGGGGTATCGGGCAATCAGCCCCAGCATTTT.

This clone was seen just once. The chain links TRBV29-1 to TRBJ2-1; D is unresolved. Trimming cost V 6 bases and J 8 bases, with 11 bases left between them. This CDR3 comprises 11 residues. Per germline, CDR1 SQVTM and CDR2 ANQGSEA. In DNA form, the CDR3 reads TGCAGCGTCGCGAGCGTCTATGAGCAGTTCTTC. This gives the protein CSVASVYEQFF.

The CDR3 region has the DNA TGTGCCAGCAGTCTATTTGGAGGCACTGAAGCTTTCTTT. This translates into CASSLFGGTEAFF. The rearrangement links TRBV3-1 (or the pseudogene TRBV3-2) to TRBJ1-1; D uncertain. This CDR3 has 13 amino acids. Trimming pared 6 bases from V and 4 bases from J, leaving 12 bases between. CDR1 LGHDT and CDR2 YNNKEL come from the germline V gene (reference sequence).

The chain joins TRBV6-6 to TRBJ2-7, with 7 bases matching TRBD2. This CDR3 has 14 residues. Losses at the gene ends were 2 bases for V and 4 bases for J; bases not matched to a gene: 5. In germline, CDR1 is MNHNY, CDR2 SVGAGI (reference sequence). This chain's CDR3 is CASSYSQGGYEQYF. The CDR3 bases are TGTGCCAGCAGTTACAGCCAGGGAGGGTACGAGCAGTACTTC.

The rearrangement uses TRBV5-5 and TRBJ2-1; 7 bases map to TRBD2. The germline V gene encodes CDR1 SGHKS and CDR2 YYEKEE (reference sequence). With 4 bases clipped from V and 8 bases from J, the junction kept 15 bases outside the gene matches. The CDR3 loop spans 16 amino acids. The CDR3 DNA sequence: TGTGCCAGCAGCCTGGGACTACACGGGCCGAGCGATGAGCAGTTCTTC. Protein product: CASSLGLHGPSDEQFF. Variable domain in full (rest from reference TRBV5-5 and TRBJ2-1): DAGVTQSPTHLIKTRGQQVTLRCSPISGHKSVSWYQQVLGQGPQFIFQYYEKEERGRGNFPDRFSARQFPNYSSELNVNALLLGDSALYLCASSLGLHGPSDEQFFGPGTRLTVL.

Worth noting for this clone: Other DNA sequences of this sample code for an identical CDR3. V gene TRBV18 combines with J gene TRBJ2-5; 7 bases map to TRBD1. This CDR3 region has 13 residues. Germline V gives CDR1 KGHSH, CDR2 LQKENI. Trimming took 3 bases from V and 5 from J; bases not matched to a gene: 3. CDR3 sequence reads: CASSPGQLETQYF. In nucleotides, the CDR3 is TGTGCCAGCTCACCGGGACAGTTGGAGACCCAGTACTTC.

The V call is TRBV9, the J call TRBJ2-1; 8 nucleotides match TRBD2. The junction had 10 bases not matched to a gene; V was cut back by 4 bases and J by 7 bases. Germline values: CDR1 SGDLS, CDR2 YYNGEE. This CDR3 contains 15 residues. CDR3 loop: CASSPTAGVRNEQFF. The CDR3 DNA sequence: TGTGCCAGCAGCCCAACAGCGGGAGTCAGGAATGAGCAGTTCTTC.

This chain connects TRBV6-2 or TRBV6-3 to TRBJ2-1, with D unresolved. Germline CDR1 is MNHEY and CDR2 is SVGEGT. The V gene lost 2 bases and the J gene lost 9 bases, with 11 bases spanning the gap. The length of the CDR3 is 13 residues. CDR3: CASSYNPLPEQFF. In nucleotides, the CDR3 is TGTGCCAGCAGTTACAATCCCCTCCCTGAGCAGTTCTTC.

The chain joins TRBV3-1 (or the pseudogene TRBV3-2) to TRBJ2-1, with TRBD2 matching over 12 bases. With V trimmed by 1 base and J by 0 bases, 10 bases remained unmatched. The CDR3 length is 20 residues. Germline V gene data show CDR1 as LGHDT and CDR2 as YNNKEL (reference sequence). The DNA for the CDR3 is TGTGCCAGCAGCCAAGGTAGACTAGCGGGAGCCCCTAGCTCCTACAATGAGCAGTTCTTC. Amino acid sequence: CASSQGRLAGAPSSYNEQFF.

Here the CDR3 DNA reads TGTGCCACCAGCAGGCGAGCCGCACAGGGAAGAGGCTCCTACGAGCAGTACTTC. This gives the protein CATSRRAAQGRGSYEQYF. The chain joins TRBV15 to TRBJ2-7, with TRBD1 as a possible D gene (6 bases). Germline-derived CDR1 and CDR2 are LNHNV and YYDKDF (reference sequence). Trimming took off 3 bases at V and 0 bases at J, with 21 bases between the two ends. This CDR3 comprises 18 residues.

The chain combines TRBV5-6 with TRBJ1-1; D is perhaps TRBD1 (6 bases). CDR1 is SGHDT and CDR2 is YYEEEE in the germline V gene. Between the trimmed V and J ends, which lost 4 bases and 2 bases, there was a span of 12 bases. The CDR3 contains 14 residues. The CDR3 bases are TGTGCCAGCAGCCTGCCCAGGGGTAACACTGAAGCTTTCTTT. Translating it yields CASSLPRGNTEAFF.

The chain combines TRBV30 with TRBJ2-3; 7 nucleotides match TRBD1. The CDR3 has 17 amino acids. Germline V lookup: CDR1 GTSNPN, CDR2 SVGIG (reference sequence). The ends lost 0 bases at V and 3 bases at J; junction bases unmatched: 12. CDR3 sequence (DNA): TGTGCCTGGAGTGTAGCCCCCCCAGGGGGTTTAACAGATACGCAGTATTTT. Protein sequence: CAWSVAPPGGLTDTQYF.

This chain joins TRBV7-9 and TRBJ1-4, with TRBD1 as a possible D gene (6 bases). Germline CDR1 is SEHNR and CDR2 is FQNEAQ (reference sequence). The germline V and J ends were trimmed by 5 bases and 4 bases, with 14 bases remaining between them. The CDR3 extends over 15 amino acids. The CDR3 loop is CASSPWTASNEKLFF. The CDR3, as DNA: TGTGCCAGCAGCCCCTGGACAGCCAGTAATGAAAAACTGTTTTTT.

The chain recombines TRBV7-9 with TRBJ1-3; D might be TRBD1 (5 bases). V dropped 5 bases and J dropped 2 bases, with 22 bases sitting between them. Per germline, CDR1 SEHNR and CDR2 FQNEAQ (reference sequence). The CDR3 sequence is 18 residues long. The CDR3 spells CASSRTDSPQFAGNTIYF. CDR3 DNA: TGTGCCAGCAGCCGTACTGACAGTCCCCAGTTTGCTGGAAACACCATATATTTT.

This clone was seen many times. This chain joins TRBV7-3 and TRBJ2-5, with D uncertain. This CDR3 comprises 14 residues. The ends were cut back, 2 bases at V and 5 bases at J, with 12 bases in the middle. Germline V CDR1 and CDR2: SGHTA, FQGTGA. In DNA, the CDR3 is TGTGCCAGCAGCTTATTTGGAGACGGGGAGACCCAGTACTTC. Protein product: CASSLFGDGETQYF.

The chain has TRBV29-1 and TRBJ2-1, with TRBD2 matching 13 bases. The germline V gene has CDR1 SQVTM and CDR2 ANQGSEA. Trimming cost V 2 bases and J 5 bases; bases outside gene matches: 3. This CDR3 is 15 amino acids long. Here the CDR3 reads CSVETGTSGDNEQFF. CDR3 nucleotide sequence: TGCAGCGTTGAAACCGGGACTAGCGGGGACAATGAGCAGTTCTTC.